This T cell receptor beta chain was obtained from a study of shared clonotypes between healthy human individuals. Deep was the level used in running the assay. Sequenced by immunoSEQ multiplex PCR; TCRdb stores in-frame clones only, minus some. The sample has hundreds of thousands of clones; about 73% are singletons. This CDR3 region has 15 residues. The V gene's germline CDR1 is SGHRS and CDR2 YFSETQ. V lost 4 bases to trimming and J lost 6 bases, with 19 bases between them. This sequence was found in a man aged 30 to 45 in good health. The sequencing input was memory CD4+ T cells sorted from blood. Described subset: CD45RA-negative fraction. V is TRBV5-1 and J is TRBJ1-1; D unresolved. CDR3 DNA: TGCGCCAGCAGCGGAGAGGACGGCGAGGGCGCTGAAGCTTTCTTT. Protein product: CASSGEDGEGAEAFF.